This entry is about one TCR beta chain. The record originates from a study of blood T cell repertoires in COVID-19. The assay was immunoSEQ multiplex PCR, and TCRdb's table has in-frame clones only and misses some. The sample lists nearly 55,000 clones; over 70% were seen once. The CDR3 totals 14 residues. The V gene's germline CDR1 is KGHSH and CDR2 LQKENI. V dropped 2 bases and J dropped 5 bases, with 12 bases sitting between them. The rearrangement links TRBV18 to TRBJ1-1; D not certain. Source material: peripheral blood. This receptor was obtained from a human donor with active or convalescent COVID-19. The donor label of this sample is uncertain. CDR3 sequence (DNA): TGTGCCAGCTCACCAGCTCGCACGGGGACTGAAGCTTTCTTT. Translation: CASSPARTGTEAFF.